One and the same sample provided the 32 T cell receptor beta chains below, sequenced in a study of blood T cell repertoires in COVID-19. The assay was immunoSEQ multiplex PCR, and TCRdb's table has in-frame clones only and misses some. The profile shows 130,000 to 150,000 clones, roughly four fifths of them singletons. Input material: peripheral blood. These TCRs come from a woman aged 80 or older with acute or convalescent COVID-19.

The chain is built from TRBV5-6 and TRBJ1-4; 8 nucleotides match TRBD1. Germline V gene data show CDR1 as SGHDT and CDR2 as YYEEEE. There are 14 residues in the CDR3. J gave up 7 bases and V 4 bases, and 6 bases lay outside the gene matches. The CDR3 here is CASSLQGGGEKLFF. The DNA of the CDR3 is TGTGCCAGCAGCCTACAGGGGGGTGGTGAAAAACTGTTTTTT.

The chain couples TRBV3-1 (or the pseudogene TRBV3-2) to TRBJ1-1, with 8 bases identical to TRBD1. Trimming cost V 7 bases and J 5 bases; bases outside gene matches: 3. Germline V gives CDR1 LGHDT, CDR2 YNNKEL (reference sequence). This CDR3 has 12 amino acids. The CDR3 DNA follows: TGTGCCAGCACCACAGGGGGGACTGAAGCTTTCTTT. This encodes CASTTGGTEAFF.

V gene TRBV7-6 combines with J gene TRBJ2-3, with 11 bases aligning to TRBD2. Per germline, CDR1 SGHVS and CDR2 FNYEAQ. The CDR3 is 16 residues long. Trimming cost V 5 bases and J 4 bases; bases outside gene matches: 8. DNA for the CDR3: TGTGCCAGCAGCCCCAAGATAGCGGGGGGGCCAGATACGCAGTATTTT. Translation gives CASSPKIAGGPDTQYF.

This chain connects TRBV11-2 to TRBJ1-2; possible D gene TRBD1, 6 bases. Deletions cut 5 bases from V and 2 bases from J, with 9 bases between. From germline, CDR1 is SGHAT and CDR2 FQNNGV. CDR3 length: 13 residues. This CDR3 is CASSPGQNYGYTF. The CDR3 nucleotides are TGTGCCAGCAGCCCTGGACAGAACTATGGCTACACCTTC.

The chain couples TRBV7-8 to TRBJ1-5; tentatively, D is TRBD1 (5 bases). From germline, CDR1 is SGHVS and CDR2 FQNEAQ. V lost 5 bases and J lost 0, with 11 bases in between. CDR3 length: 15 amino acids. Here the CDR3 DNA reads TGTGCCAGCAGCCGAACAGGCTATAGCAATCAGCCCCAGCATTTT. It is translated as CASSRTGYSNQPQHF.

A note on this clone: An end of the junction does not agree with germline; a read error may underlie this. This chain connects TRBV19 to TRBJ1-5, with TRBD1 matching over 10 bases. The CDR3 extends over 20 amino acids. Germline CDR1 LNHDA, CDR2 SQIVND (reference sequence). This CDR3 reads CASSLEWTGGLGRGNQPQHF. DNA for the CDR3: TGTGCCAGTAGTTTAGAATGGACAGGGGGACTGGGGAGGGGCAATCAGCCCCAGCATTTT.

The rearrangement uses TRBV6-5 and TRBJ1-2, with D perhaps matching TRBD1 (5 bases). The CDR3 spans 13 residues. The germline gives CDR1 MNHEY, CDR2 SVGAGI. Deletions cut 4 bases from V and 8 bases from J, with 14 bases between. CDR3 in amino acids: CASSSGTRRGYTF. The CDR3 nucleotides read TGTGCCAGCAGTTCCGGGACTCGGAGGGGCTACACCTTC.

This clone was found once. The chain recombines TRBV18 with TRBJ1-2; 7 positions match TRBD1. V dropped 3 bases and J dropped 2; count of bases not matched to a gene: 3. The CDR3 loop spans 14 amino acids. Germline V CDR1 and CDR2: KGHSH, LQKENI. The chain's CDR3 is CASSPLTGNYGYTF. The CDR3 DNA sequence: TGTGCCAGCTCACCCTTGACAGGGAACTATGGCTACACCTTC.

This clone has only one observation. CDR3 region: CASFKLTDTQYF. The CDR3 DNA follows: TGTGCCAGCTTCAAACTCACAGATACGCAGTATTTT. The rearrangement uses TRBV7-9 and TRBJ2-3, with D unresolved. The CDR3 contains 12 residues. V was clipped by 8 bases and J by 2 bases, with 8 bases between them. CDR1 is SEHNR, CDR2 FQNEAQ, per germline (reference sequence).

Remarks on this clone: One end of the junction fails to match germline, which may point to a read error. The genes are TRBV18 and TRBJ1-5; no firm D call. This CDR3 spans 14 amino acids. CDR1 and CDR2 from the germline V gene are KGHSH and LQKENI. CDR3 DNA sequence: TGTGCCAGCTCACCAATAGATAGCGATCAGCCCCAGCATTTT. This sequence encodes CASSPIDSDQPQHF.

V gene TRBV7-2 combines with J gene TRBJ1-3; 9 bases are shared with TRBD1. Germline CDR1 is SGHTA and CDR2 is FQGNSA. Trimming took 1 base from V and 15 from J; bases not matched to a gene: 7. CDR3 length: 13 amino acids. This CDR3 reads CASSLVRDREPYF. CDR3 DNA sequence: TGTGCCAGCAGCTTAGTGAGGGACAGGGAGCCATATTTT.

This clone was found a few times. The identical CDR3 is also encoded by other nucleotide sequences in the sample. The chain recombines TRBV6-6 with TRBJ1-1; D is unresolved. CDR1 MNHNY and CDR2 SVGAGI come from the germline V gene (reference sequence). The CDR3 runs 13 residues. With 5 bases removed from V and 1 base from J, the gap between germline ends came to 8 bases. The CDR3 sequence: CASSGGGNTEAFF. CDR3 sequence (DNA): TGTGCCAGCAGTGGAGGTGGGAACACTGAAGCTTTCTTT.

This clone was found once. Other nucleotide sequences in the sample specify the same CDR3. J is TRBJ1-4 and V is TRBV2, with 7 bases matching TRBD1. V shed 6 bases, J shed 5 bases, and the junction held 3 bases outside the gene matches. The CDR3 has 13 amino acids. CDR1 SNHLY and CDR2 FYNNEI come from the germline V gene. The CDR3 nucleotides read TGTGCCAGCAGGACAGGGAGGAATGAAAAACTGTTTTTT. This translates into CASRTGRNEKLFF.

The chain uses TRBV10-3 and TRBJ2-1; a possible D gene is TRBD1 (6 bases). The CDR3 totals 16 residues. The germline V gene has CDR1 ENHRY and CDR2 SYGVKD. The V gene lost 1 base and the J gene lost 10 bases, with 20 bases spanning the gap. CDR3 bases: TGTGCCATCAGTGAGTACCGGGACATAGGAGTTGGGGAGCAGTTCTTC. Its protein product is CAISEYRDIGVGEQFF.

This clone turned up a few times. The chain joins TRBV7-3 to TRBJ1-6; no firm D call. CDR1 SGHTA and CDR2 FQGTGA come from the germline V gene. The CDR3 totals 13 residues. Trimming took 4 bases from V and 8 from J, leaving 9 bases between them. CDR3: CASSSRADSPLHF. CDR3 DNA sequence: TGTGCCAGCAGCTCGCGGGCGGATTCACCCCTCCACTTT.

The chain carries TRBV3-1 (or the pseudogene TRBV3-2) and TRBJ2-6; D gene ambiguous. Germline V gene sequence: CDR1 LGHDT, CDR2 YNNKEL (reference sequence). Trimming removed 4 bases from V and 0 bases from J, with 7 bases in between. The CDR3 sequence is 15 residues long. The CDR3 protein is CASSLFYSGANVLTF. The DNA for the CDR3 is TGTGCCAGCAGCCTCTTTTACTCTGGGGCCAACGTCCTGACTTTC.

This clone is a singleton in its sample. The CDR3 reads CASSWTGIDQETQYF. In DNA, the CDR3 is TGTGCCAGCAGCTGGACAGGGATAGACCAAGAGACCCAGTACTTC. The chain employs TRBV6-2 or TRBV6-3 and TRBJ2-5, with 8 bases lining up with TRBD1. This CDR3 contains 15 residues. Germline V lookup: CDR1 MNHEY, CDR2 SVGEGT. J gave up 0 bases and V 6 bases, and 6 bases lay outside the gene matches.

The genes are TRBV6-5 and TRBJ2-3, with TRBD1 as a possible D gene (6 bases). CDR1 MNHEY and CDR2 SVGAGI come from the germline V gene. Trimming removed 7 bases at V and 8 bases at J, with 16 bases between. CDR3 length: 13 residues. Written as DNA, the CDR3 is TGTGCCAGCATCAGGGGTCGTGAAGGTACGCAGTATTTT. It is translated as CASIRGREGTQYF.

This chain uses TRBV6-5 with TRBJ1-2, with D maybe TRBD1 (5 bases). V was clipped by 7 bases and J by 4 bases, with 16 bases between them. In germline, CDR1 is MNHEY, CDR2 SVGAGI. The CDR3 covers 14 residues. This CDR3 is CASTSFRQTYGYTF. In DNA form, the CDR3 reads TGTGCCAGCACCTCATTTCGACAGACCTATGGCTACACCTTC.

The chain carries TRBV2 and TRBJ2-6; 10 positions match TRBD1. After removal of 2 bases from V and 2 bases from J, the junction contained 6 bases not matched to a gene. Germline CDR1 and CDR2: SNHLY and FYNNEI. This CDR3 has 18 amino acids. The CDR3 is CASSELRGQGTGANVLTF. CDR3 nucleotides: TGTGCCAGCAGTGAATTGCGGGGACAGGGGACTGGGGCCAACGTCCTGACTTTC.

This chain connects TRBV2 to TRBJ2-7; D not resolved. Trimming shortened V by 6 bases and J by 0 bases, and 6 bases separated the two germline ends. The CDR3 runs 12 residues. Germline V gene sequence: CDR1 SNHLY, CDR2 FYNNEI. This CDR3 reads CASSRSSYEQYF. As DNA, the CDR3 is TGTGCCAGCAGCCGCAGCTCCTACGAGCAGTACTTC.

This clone has just a few counts. The chain combines TRBV13 with TRBJ1-6; D might be TRBD1 (5 bases). Germline V gene sequence: CDR1 PRHDT, CDR2 FYEKMQ (reference sequence). This CDR3 contains 16 residues. V dropped 5 bases and J dropped 2 bases, with 13 bases sitting between them. This CDR3 is CASSRGQGTYNSPLHF. The CDR3 DNA reads TGTGCCAGCAGCCGAGGTCAGGGCACCTATAATTCACCCCTCCACTTT.

The rearrangement links TRBV7-2 to TRBJ2-6; 9 bases are shared with TRBD1. The germline V gene has CDR1 SGHTA and CDR2 FQGNSA. The CDR3 covers 18 residues. The trim removed 3 bases at V and 2 bases at J, leaving 8 bases unmatched. The DNA of the CDR3 is TGTGCCAGCAGCTTCCCGGGACAGGGAAAACCTGGGGCCAACGTCCTGACTTTC. Amino acid sequence: CASSFPGQGKPGANVLTF.

This CDR3 reads CATSDPGGANEQFF. DNA for the CDR3: TGTGCCACCAGTGATCCCGGCGGGGCTAATGAGCAGTTCTTC. The V call is TRBV24-1, the J call TRBJ2-1, with D possibly being TRBD2 (6 bases). Germline V gene data show CDR1 as KGHDR and CDR2 as SFDVKD. Trimming shortened V by 3 bases and J by 7 bases, and 12 bases separated the two germline ends. This CDR3 is 14 amino acids long.

V usage is TRBV14 and J usage is TRBJ2-7, with D tentatively TRBD1 (6 bases). The germline V gene has CDR1 SGHDN and CDR2 FVKESK. This CDR3 region has 15 residues. With 3 bases removed from V and 2 bases from J, the gap between germline ends came to 14 bases. This chain's CDR3 is CASSHWTDQAYEQYF. CDR3 nucleotide sequence: TGTGCCAGCAGCCACTGGACAGACCAGGCCTACGAGCAGTACTTC.

This chain joins TRBV6-1 and TRBJ1-2, with a tentative D call TRBD1 (6 bases). This CDR3 contains 16 residues. The V end was cut by 2 bases, the J end by 8 bases, with 21 bases between. The germline V gene has CDR1 MNHNS and CDR2 SASEGT. The CDR3 DNA reads as TGTGCCAGCAGTGAAAGACAGGCAGCCCTCCAGAGAGGCTACACCTTC. Its translation: CASSERQAALQRGYTF.

This chain links TRBV25-1 with TRBJ1-4; 7 bases are a match to TRBD1. The CDR3 covers 18 residues. J lost 1 base, V lost 1 base, and 9 bases had no gene match. CDR1 and CDR2 (germline): MGHDK, SYGVNS. The CDR3 DNA follows: TGTGCCAGCAGTGAATTGGGGGCAGGGGGAGGAACTAATGAAAAACTGTTTTTT. Amino acid sequence: CASSELGAGGGTNEKLFF.

This sequence joins TRBV19 and TRBJ1-1, with 9 bases matching TRBD1. This CDR3 region has 17 residues. V shed 1 base, J shed 5 bases, and the junction held 11 bases outside the gene matches. The V gene's germline CDR1 is LNHDA and CDR2 SQIVND (reference sequence). For the CDR3, the DNA is TGTGCCAGTAGTATAGGAGGGACAGGGTTTTGGAGGACTGAAGCTTTCTTT. Translating it yields CASSIGGTGFWRTEAFF.

The chain links TRBV29-1 to TRBJ2-1; 11 bases match TRBD1. The V segment lost 6 bases and the J segment 6 bases; nucleotides outside the gene matches: 1. The germline gives CDR1 SQVTM, CDR2 ANQGSEA. This CDR3 contains 12 residues. The CDR3 DNA reads as TGCAGCGTCGGGACAGGGGGCAATGAGCAGTTCTTC. This translates into CSVGTGGNEQFF.

The CDR3 reads CAARDMNTEAFF. DNA of the CDR3: TGTGCCGCCAGGGATATGAACACTGAAGCTTTCTTT. The chain has TRBV19 and TRBJ1-1, with D possibly TRBD1 on 5 matching bases. The CDR3 loop spans 12 amino acids. Trimming pared 11 bases from V and 0 bases from J, leaving 10 bases between. The germline V gene has CDR1 LNHDA and CDR2 SQIVND (reference sequence).

V is TRBV5-4 and J is TRBJ2-2, with D possibly being TRBD1 (5 bases). Trimming took off 2 bases at V and 3 bases at J, with 11 bases between the two ends. The CDR3 totals 15 residues. The germline V gene encodes CDR1 SGHNT and CDR2 YYREEE (reference sequence). CDR3 DNA: TGTGCCAGCAGCTTTAGGGGCGCGGACACCGGGGAGCTGTTTTTT. Translation gives CASSFRGADTGELFF.

The table lists this clone with a count of one. This sequence joins TRBV7-7 and TRBJ2-2; D is perhaps TRBD2 (6 bases). The CDR3 is 15 residues long. CDR1 and CDR2 (germline): SSHAT, FNYEAQ (reference sequence). CDR3 protein: CASGPTLTGGGELFF. The CDR3 DNA sequence: TGTGCTAGCGGACCGACCCTGACTGGAGGGGGGGAGCTGTTTTTT.